A single sample is the source of the 7 T cell receptor beta chains below, sequenced in a study of cytomegalovirus exposure and HLA in healthy donors (dated by TCRdb to about 2017). Libraries were constructed by the immunoSEQ multiplex PCR assay. For the multiplex PCR, a mixture combining 60 forward primers for TCR Vbeta segments and 13 reverse primers for TCR Jbeta segments was used. TCRdb holds this immuneACCESS table with in-frame rearrangements only. Some clones are missing; in checked studies, unresolved V genes explain under half, and the rest has no known cause. The table for this sample lists around 150,000 clones; around 77% of them were counted only once. The ten largest clones take up around 1.5% of the sample. The sequenced material came from PBMCs. These receptors originate from a man aged 55-75 years in good health and CMV-seronegative.

About this clone itself: One end of the junction varies from germline; a read error may be responsible. This chain links TRBV4-1 with TRBJ2-2; D is possibly TRBD2 (5 bases). The CDR3 runs 17 residues. Germline V gene lookup returns CDR1 MGHRA and CDR2 YSYEKL. The CDR3 DNA reads TGCGCCAGCAGCCAAGGGCGAGGGCCTCGAGACACTGGGGAGCTGTTTTTT. It encodes CASSQGRGPRDTGELFF.

The CDR3 DNA is TGTGCCAGTTACGGGACAGGGGAGAGCGGTGGCTATGGCTACACCTTC. Translation: CASYGTGESGGYGYTF. This chain uses TRBV28 with TRBJ1-2; 10 nucleotides align to TRBD1. The CDR3 length is 16 residues. Germline CDR1 and CDR2: MDHEN and SYDVKM. V gave up 9 bases and J gave up 4 bases; unmatched junction bases: 14.

The chain carries TRBV18 and TRBJ2-7; 7 nucleotides agree with TRBD1. CDR1 and CDR2 (germline): KGHSH, LQKENI. After removal of 4 bases from V and 2 bases from J, the junction contained 8 bases not matched to a gene. This CDR3 contains 15 residues. Here the CDR3 DNA reads TGTGCCAGCTCACAGTCCGGGACAGTAACCTACGAGCAGTACTTC. It codes for CASSQSGTVTYEQYF.

This sequence joins TRBV5-1 and TRBJ1-4; perhaps TRBD1 as D (5 bases). Trimming removed 4 bases at V and 8 bases at J, with 21 bases between. Germline loops: CDR1 SGHRS, CDR2 YFSETQ. This CDR3 has 16 amino acids. CDR3 loop: CASSPSGGQGREKLFF. As DNA, the CDR3 is TGCGCCAGCAGCCCCTCGGGGGGTCAGGGCCGGGAAAAACTGTTTTTT.

As DNA, the CDR3 is TGTGCCAGCAGCTGGTCTAGCGGGGGGGCGGGGAATGAGCAGTTCTTC. It encodes CASSWSSGGAGNEQFF. The chain has TRBV5-5 and TRBJ2-1; 12 positions match TRBD2. J lost 7 bases, V lost 3 bases, and 8 bases had no gene match. Germline CDR1 is SGHKS and CDR2 is YYEKEE (reference sequence). This CDR3 comprises 16 residues.

The chain combines TRBV6-6 with TRBJ2-3, with D uncertain. The germline V gene has CDR1 MNHNY and CDR2 SVGAGI (reference sequence). The CDR3 spans 16 residues. Between the trimmed V and J ends, which lost 1 base and 0 bases, there was a span of 11 bases. The chain's CDR3 is CASSYFLSESTDTQYF. CDR3 DNA sequence: TGTGCCAGCAGTTACTTCCTCTCCGAGAGCACAGATACGCAGTATTTT.

V is TRBV11-3 and J is TRBJ2-3; D not resolved. The CDR3 spans 13 residues. Germline-derived CDR1 and CDR2 are SGHNT and YENEEA. Trimming cost V 2 bases and J 10 bases, with 13 bases left between them. CDR3 loop: CASSLSSINAQYF. CDR3 bases: TGTGCCAGCAGCTTATCTAGTATCAATGCGCAGTATTTT.